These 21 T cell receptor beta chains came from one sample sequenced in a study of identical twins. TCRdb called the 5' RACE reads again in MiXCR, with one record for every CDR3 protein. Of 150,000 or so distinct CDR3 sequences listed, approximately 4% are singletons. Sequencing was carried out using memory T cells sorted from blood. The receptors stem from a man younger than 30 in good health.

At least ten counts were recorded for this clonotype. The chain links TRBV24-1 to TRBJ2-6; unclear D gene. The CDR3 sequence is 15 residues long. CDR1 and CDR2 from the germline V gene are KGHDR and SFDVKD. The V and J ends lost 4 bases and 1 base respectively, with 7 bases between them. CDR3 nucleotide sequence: TGTGCCACCAGTGAGGTCCGGTCTGGGGCCAACGTCCTGACTTTC. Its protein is CATSEVRSGANVLTF.

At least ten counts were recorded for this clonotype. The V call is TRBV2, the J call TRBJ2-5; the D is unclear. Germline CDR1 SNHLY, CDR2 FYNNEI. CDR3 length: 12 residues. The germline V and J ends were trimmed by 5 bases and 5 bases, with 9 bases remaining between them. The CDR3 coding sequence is TGTGCCAGCAGTAAAGAGAGGGAGACCCAGTACTTC. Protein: CASSKERETQYF.

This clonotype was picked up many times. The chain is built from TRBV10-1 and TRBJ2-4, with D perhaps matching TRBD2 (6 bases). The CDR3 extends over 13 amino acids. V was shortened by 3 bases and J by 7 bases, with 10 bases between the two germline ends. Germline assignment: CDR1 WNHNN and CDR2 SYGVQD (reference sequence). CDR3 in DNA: TGCGCCAGCAGTGATTCGGGGACTAACATTCAGTACTTC. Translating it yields CASSDSGTNIQYF.

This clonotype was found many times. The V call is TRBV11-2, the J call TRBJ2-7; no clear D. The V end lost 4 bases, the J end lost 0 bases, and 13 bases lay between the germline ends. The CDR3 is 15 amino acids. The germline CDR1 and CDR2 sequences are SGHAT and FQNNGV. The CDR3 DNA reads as TGTGCCAGCAGCTCCAGTAAGGCCTACTCCTACGAGCAGTACGTC. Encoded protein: CASSSSKAYSYEQYV.

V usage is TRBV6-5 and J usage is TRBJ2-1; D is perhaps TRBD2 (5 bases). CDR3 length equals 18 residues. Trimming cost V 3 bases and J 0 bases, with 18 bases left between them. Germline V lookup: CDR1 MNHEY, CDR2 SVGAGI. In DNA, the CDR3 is TGTGCCAGCAGTTATGATAAGCGGTACGAGTCCTCCTACAATGAGCAGTTCTTC. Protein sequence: CASSYDKRYESSYNEQFF.

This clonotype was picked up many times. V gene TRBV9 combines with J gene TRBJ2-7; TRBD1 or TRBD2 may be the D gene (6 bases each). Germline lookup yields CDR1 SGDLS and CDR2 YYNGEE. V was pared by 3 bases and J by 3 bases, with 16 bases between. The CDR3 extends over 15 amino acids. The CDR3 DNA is TGTGCCAGCAGCGCGGAGGGGGGAGTTCTCTACGAGCAGTACTTC. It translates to CASSAEGGVLYEQYF.

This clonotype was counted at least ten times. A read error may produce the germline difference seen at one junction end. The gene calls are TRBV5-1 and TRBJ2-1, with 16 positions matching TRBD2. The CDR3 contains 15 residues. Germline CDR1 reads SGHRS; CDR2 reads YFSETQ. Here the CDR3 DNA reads TGCGCCAGCAGCCCCGGGACTAGCGGGAGGGCCTTGACGGTCTTC. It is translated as CASSPGTSGRALTVF.

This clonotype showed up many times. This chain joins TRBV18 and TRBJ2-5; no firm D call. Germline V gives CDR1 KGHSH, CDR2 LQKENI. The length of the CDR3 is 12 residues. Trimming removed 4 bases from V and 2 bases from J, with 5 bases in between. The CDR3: CASSRTQETQYF. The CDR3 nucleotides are TGTGCCAGCTCACGCACTCAAGAGACCCAGTACTTC.

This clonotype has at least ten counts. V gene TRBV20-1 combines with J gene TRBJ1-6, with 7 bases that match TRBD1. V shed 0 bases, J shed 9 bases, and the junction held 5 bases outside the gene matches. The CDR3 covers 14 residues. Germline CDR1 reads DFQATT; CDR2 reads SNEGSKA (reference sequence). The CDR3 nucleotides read TGCAGTGCTAGAGACGACAGGGACGCTTCACCCCTCCACTTT. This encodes CSARDDRDASPLHF.

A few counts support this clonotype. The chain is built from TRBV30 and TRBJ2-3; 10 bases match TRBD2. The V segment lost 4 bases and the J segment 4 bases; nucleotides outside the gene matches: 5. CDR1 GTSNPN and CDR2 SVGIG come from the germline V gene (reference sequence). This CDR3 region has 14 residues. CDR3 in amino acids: CAWNLAGVADTQYF. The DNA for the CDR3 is TGTGCCTGGAACCTAGCGGGAGTCGCAGATACGCAGTATTTT.

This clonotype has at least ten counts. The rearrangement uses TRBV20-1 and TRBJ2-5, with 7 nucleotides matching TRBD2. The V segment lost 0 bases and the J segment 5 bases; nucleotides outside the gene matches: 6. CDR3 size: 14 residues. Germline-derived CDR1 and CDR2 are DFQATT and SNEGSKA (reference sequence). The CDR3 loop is CSARDGLDWETQYF. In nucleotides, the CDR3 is TGCAGTGCTAGAGACGGACTAGATTGGGAGACCCAGTACTTC.

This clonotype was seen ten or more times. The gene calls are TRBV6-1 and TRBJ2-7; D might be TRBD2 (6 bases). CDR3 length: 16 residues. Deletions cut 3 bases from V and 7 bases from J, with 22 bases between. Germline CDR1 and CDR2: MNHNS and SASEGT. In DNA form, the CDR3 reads TGTGCCAGCAGTGATAACCGGGACTGGATGTTTGGAGAGCAGTACGTC. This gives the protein CASSDNRDWMFGEQYV.

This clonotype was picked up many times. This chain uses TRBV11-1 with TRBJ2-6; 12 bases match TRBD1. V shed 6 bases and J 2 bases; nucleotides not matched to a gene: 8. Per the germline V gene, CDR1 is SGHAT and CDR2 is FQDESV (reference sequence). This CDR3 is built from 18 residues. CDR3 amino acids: CASRHRDRGRTGANVLTF. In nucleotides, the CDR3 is TGTGCCAGCAGGCATAGGGACAGGGGGCGCACTGGGGCCAACGTCCTGACTTTC.

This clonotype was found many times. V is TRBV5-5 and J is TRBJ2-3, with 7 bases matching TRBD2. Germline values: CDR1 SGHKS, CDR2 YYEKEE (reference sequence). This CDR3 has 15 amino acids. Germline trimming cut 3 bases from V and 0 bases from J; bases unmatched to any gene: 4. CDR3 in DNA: TGTGCCAGCAGCTGGGAGGGTCGAAGCACAGATACGCAGTATTTT. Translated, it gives CASSWEGRSTDTQYF.

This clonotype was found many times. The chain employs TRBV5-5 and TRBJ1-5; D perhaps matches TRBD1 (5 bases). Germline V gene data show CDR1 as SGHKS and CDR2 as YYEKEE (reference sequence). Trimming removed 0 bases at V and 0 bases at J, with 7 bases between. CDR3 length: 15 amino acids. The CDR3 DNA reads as TGTGCCAGCAGCTTGGGACAGAATAGCAATCAGCCCCAGCATTTT. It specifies CASSLGQNSNQPQHF.

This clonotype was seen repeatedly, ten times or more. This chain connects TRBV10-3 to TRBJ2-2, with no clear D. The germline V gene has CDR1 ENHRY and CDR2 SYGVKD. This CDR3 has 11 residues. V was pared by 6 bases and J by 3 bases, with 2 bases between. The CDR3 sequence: CAISYTGELFF. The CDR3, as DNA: TGTGCCATCAGCTACACCGGGGAGCTGTTTTTT.

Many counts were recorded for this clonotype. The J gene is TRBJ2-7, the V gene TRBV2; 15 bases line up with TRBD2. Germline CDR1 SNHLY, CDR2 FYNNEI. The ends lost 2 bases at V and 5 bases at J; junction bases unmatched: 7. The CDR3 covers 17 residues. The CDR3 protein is CASSERPGLAGGDEQYV. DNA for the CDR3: TGTGCCAGCAGTGAAAGGCCAGGACTAGCGGGAGGGGACGAGCAGTACGTC.

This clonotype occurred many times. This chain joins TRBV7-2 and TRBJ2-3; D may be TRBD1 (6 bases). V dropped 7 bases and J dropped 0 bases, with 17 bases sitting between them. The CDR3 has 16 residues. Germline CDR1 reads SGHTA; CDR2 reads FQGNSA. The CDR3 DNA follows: TGTGCCAGCACCATCGTTGGGGGCGGTAGCACAGATACGCAGTATTTT. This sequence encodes CASTIVGGGSTDTQYF.

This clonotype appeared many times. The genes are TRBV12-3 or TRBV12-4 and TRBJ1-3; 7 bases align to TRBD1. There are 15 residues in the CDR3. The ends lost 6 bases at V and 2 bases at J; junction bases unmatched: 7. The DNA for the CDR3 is TGTGCCAGCAGACCCGACAGGGTTCCTGGAAACACCATATATTTT. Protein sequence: CASRPDRVPGNTIYF.

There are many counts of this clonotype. For the CDR3, the DNA is TGTGCCAGCAGTCCTGACAGGTACGAGCAGTACTTC. Translating gives CASSPDRYEQYF. The chain has TRBV7-2 and TRBJ2-7, with D possibly matching TRBD1 (6 bases). The CDR3 is 12 amino acids. The V end was cut by 6 bases, the J end by 4 bases, with 10 bases between. The germline gives CDR1 SGHTA, CDR2 FQGNSA.

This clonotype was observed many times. In DNA, the CDR3 is TGTGCCAGCAGCCAGGGACTAGCGACCTCCTACGAGCAGTACGTC. Amino acids: CASSQGLATSYEQYV. The V call is TRBV4-2, the J call TRBJ2-7; 10 positions match TRBD2. V shed 3 bases, J shed 0 bases, and the junction held 2 bases outside the gene matches. CDR1 is LGHNA, CDR2 YNFKEQ, per germline. This CDR3 contains 15 residues.